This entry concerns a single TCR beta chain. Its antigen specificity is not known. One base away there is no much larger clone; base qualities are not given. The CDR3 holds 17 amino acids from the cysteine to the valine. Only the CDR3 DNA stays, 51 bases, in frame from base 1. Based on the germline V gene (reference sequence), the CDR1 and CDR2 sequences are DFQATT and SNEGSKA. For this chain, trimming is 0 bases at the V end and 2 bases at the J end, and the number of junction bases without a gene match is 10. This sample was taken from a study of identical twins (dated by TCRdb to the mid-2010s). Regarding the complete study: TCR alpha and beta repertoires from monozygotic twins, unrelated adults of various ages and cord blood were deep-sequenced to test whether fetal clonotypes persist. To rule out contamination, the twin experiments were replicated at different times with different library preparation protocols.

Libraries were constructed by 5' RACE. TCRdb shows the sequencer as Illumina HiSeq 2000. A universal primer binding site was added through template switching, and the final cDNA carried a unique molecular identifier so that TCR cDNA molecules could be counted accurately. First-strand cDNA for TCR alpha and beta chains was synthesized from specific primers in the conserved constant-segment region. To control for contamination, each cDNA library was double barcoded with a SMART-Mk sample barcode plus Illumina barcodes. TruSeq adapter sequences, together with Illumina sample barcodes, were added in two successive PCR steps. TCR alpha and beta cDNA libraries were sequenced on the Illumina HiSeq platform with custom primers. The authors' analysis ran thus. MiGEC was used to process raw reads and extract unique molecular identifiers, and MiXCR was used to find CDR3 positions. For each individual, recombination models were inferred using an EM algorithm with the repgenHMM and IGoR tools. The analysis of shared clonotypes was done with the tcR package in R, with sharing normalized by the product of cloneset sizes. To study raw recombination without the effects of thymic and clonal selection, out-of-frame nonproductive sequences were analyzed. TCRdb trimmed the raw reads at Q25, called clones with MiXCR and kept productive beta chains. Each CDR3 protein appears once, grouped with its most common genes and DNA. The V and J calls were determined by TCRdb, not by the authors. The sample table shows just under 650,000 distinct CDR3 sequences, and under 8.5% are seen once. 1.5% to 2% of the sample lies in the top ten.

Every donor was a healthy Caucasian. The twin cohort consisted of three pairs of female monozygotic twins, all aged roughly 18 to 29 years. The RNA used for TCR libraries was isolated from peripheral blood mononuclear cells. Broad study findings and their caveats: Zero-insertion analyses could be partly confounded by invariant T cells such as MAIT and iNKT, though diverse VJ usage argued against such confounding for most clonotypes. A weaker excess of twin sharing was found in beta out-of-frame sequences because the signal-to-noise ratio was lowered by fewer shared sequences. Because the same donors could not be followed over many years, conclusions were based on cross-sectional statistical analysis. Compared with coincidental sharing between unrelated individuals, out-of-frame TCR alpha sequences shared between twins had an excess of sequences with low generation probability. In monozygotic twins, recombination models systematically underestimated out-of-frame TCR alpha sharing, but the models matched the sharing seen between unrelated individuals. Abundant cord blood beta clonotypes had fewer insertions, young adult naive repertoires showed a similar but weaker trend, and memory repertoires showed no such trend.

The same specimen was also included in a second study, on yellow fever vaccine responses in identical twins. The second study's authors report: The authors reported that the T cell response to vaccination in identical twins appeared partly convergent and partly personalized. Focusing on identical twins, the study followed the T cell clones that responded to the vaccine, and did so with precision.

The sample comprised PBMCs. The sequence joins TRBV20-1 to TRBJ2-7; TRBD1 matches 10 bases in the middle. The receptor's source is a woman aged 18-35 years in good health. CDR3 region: CSARDIRRDRGTYEQYV. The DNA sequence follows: TGCAGTGCTAGAGATATACGCCGGGACAGGGGTACCTACGAGCAGTACGTC.